This T cell receptor (beta chain) was documented in a study of shared clonotypes between healthy human individuals. The test was conducted at deep level. Study processing details: ImmunoSEQ yielded junction-only sequences lacking quality scores, so filtering differed. Produced via immunoSEQ multiplex PCR; TCRdb's table is partial and in-frame only. That table is the source of V, J and clone size, and D and trimming were worked out from the DNA. The sample yields around 500,000 clones, roughly 80% seen once. Per the germline V gene, CDR1 is SGHDN and CDR2 is FVKESK. The CDR3 has 15 residues. This clone was recorded a few times. It is likely a read error: a sequence one base away is far more abundant. Other DNA sequences in this sample translate to the same CDR3.

The source of this sequence is a woman in her thirties or forties in good health. Some clones in this sample may be carry-over from other donors' samples. The chain combines TRBV14 with TRBJ1-5; possible D gene TRBD1, 5 bases. Sequenced input: PBMCs. CDR3 amino acids: CASSQRRGGNQPQHF. CDR3 nucleotides: TGTGCCAGCAGCCAGCGGCGGGGGGGGAATCAGCCCCAGCACTTT.